Following are 9 T cell receptor beta chains from one sample sequenced in a study of T cell responses to AZD1222 COVID-19 vaccine. Method: immunoSEQ multiplex PCR; TCRdb's copy keeps in-frame clones and lacks some. The profile shows about 130,000 clones, over 85% of them singletons. The sequencing used peripheral blood, collected 28 days after the second AZD1222 dose. These receptors all stem from an adult who received the AZD1222 COVID-19 vaccine.

This sequence joins TRBV13 and TRBJ2-3; D uncertain. The CDR3 has 12 residues. Trimming pared 4 bases from V and 6 bases from J, leaving 8 bases between. Germline V gene lookup returns CDR1 PRHDT and CDR2 FYEKMQ (reference sequence). The CDR3: CASSSRGDTQYF. The DNA of the CDR3 is TGTGCCAGCAGCTCCCGAGGTGATACGCAGTATTTT.

The chain couples TRBV14 to TRBJ1-2, with TRBD1 matching over 10 bases. Germline loops: CDR1 SGHDN, CDR2 FVKESK. CDR3 length: 15 amino acids. V was clipped by 4 bases and J by 5 bases; unmatched bases: 7. CDR3 sequence reads: CASSRTGQGTYGYTF. For the CDR3, the DNA is TGTGCCAGCAGCCGGACGGGACAGGGGACTTATGGCTACACCTTC.

V is TRBV7-9 and J is TRBJ2-2; D might be TRBD2 (5 bases). In germline, CDR1 is SEHNR, CDR2 FQNEAQ (reference sequence). The V gene lost 3 bases and the J gene lost 1 base, with 6 bases spanning the gap. The CDR3 covers 14 residues. CDR3 loop: CASSFGGNTGELFF. The CDR3 DNA sequence: TGTGCCAGCAGCTTTGGAGGGAACACCGGGGAGCTGTTTTTT. Combining the CDR3 with reference TRBV7-9 and TRBJ2-2 gives the whole variable domain DTGVSQNPRHKITKRGQNVTFRCDPISEHNRLYWYRQTLGQGPEFLTYFQNEAQLEKSRLLSDRFSAERPKGSFSTLEIQRTEQGDSAMYLCASSFGGNTGELFFGEGSRLTVL.

The J gene is TRBJ2-3, the V gene TRBV5-6, with 7 bases aligning to TRBD2. This CDR3 has 14 amino acids. V trimming: 4 bases; J trimming: 5 bases; junction bases outside the gene matches: 7. From germline, CDR1 is SGHDT and CDR2 YYEEEE. The CDR3 sequence is CASSIATSVDTQYF. Written as DNA, the CDR3 is TGTGCCAGCAGCATCGCCACTAGCGTAGATACGCAGTATTTT. The full variable domain, completed using reference TRBV5-6 and TRBJ2-3, is DAGVTQSPTHLIKTRGQQVTLRCSPKSGHDTVSWYQQALGQGPQFIFQYYEEEERQRGNFPDRFSGHQFPNYSSELNVNALLLGDSALYLCASSIATSVDTQYFGPGTRLTVL.

V gene TRBV18 combines with J gene TRBJ2-1; no clear D. Trimming took off 3 bases at V and 0 bases at J, with 15 bases between the two ends. The germline V gene encodes CDR1 KGHSH and CDR2 LQKENI. The CDR3 loop spans 17 amino acids. CDR3 sequence reads: CASSPEYPGFSYNEQFF. CDR3 bases: TGTGCCAGCTCACCCGAGTACCCCGGATTCTCCTACAATGAGCAGTTCTTC. The full variable domain, in which reference TRBV18 and TRBJ2-1 provide the parts outside the CDR3, is NAGVMQNPRHLVRRRGQEARLRCSPMKGHSHVYWYRQLPEEGLKFMVYLQKENIIDESGMPKERFSAEFPKEGPSILRIQQVVRGDSAAYFCASSPEYPGFSYNEQFFGPGTRLTVL.

This chain joins TRBV4-2 and TRBJ1-2; 7 nucleotides agree with TRBD1. Germline CDR1 LGHNA, CDR2 YNFKEQ. The CDR3 is 15 residues long. V lost 8 bases, J lost 2 bases, and 11 bases stayed unmatched. Here the CDR3 DNA reads TGTGCCAGCCAAGATCAGGGGGGCGCGAACTATGGCTACACCTTC. This codes for CASQDQGGANYGYTF.

The rearrangement joins TRBV19 to TRBJ2-2, with a possible D match to TRBD1 (5 bases). This CDR3 has 14 residues. Germline-derived CDR1 and CDR2 are LNHDA and SQIVND (reference sequence). V shed 11 bases and J shed 4 bases, with 17 bases lying between them. Here the CDR3 reads CAASRWGVTGELFF. CDR3 DNA: TGTGCCGCCTCCAGGTGGGGCGTCACCGGGGAGCTGTTTTTT.

The chain employs TRBV19 and TRBJ2-2; D unresolved. The germline CDR1 and CDR2 sequences are LNHDA and SQIVND (reference sequence). The CDR3 runs to 14 residues. Between the trimmed V and J ends, which lost 6 bases and 0 bases, there was a span of 8 bases. The CDR3 region has the DNA TGTGCCAGTAGATCGACGCCGAACACCGGGGAGCTGTTTTTT. Its translation is CASRSTPNTGELFF.

The CDR3 DNA reads as TGTGCCAGCAGCATAGGGACAGCCAACACTGAAGCTTTCTTT. This codes for CASSIGTANTEAFF. This chain joins TRBV7-2 and TRBJ1-1; TRBD1 agrees at 7 bases. The CDR3 length is 14 residues. Losses at the gene ends were 5 bases for V and 2 bases for J; bases not matched to a gene: 5. Germline-derived CDR1 and CDR2 are SGHTA and FQGNSA.